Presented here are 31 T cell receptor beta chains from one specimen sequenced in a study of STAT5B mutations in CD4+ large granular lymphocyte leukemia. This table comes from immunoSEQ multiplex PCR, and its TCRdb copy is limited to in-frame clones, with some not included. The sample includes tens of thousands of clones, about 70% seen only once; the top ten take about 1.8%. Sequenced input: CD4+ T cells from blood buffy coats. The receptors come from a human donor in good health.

CDR3: CSVEDATSDTQYF. The CDR3 region has the DNA TGCAGCGTTGAAGATGCGACTTCAGATACGCAGTATTTT. V usage is TRBV29-1 and J usage is TRBJ2-3; D gene unclear. The germline CDR1 and CDR2 sequences are SQVTM and ANQGSEA. V gave up 0 bases and J gave up 4 bases, with 8 bases separating them. The CDR3 is made up of 13 amino acids.

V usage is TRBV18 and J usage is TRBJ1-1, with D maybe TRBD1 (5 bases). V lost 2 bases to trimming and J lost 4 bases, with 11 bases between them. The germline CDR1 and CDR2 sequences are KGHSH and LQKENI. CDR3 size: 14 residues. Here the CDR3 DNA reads TGTGCCAGCTCACCAGACGCTGGGGGCACTGAAGCTTTCTTT. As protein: CASSPDAGGTEAFF.

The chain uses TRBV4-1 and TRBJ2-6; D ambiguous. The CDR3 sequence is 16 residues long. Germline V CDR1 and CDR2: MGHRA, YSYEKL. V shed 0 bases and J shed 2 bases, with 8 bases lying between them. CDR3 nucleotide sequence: TGCGCCAGCAGCCAAGAGGCAGACGCTGGGGCCAACGTCCTGACTTTC. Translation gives CASSQEADAGANVLTF.

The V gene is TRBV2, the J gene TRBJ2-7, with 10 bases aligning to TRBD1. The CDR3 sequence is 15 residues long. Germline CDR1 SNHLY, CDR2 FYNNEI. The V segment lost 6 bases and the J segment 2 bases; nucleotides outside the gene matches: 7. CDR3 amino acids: CASRSGQGPTYEQYF. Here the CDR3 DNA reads TGTGCCAGCAGATCGGGACAGGGGCCTACCTACGAGCAGTACTTC.

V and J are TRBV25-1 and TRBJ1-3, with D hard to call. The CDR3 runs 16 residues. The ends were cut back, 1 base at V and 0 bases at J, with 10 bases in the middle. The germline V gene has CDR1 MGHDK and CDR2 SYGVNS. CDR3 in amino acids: CASSEWASRSGNTIYF. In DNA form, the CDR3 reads TGTGCCAGCAGTGAATGGGCCAGCCGCTCTGGAAACACCATATATTTT.

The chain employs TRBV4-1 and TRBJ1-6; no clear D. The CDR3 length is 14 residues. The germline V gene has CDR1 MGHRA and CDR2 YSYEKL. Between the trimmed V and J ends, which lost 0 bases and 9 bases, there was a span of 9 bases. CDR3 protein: CASSQEGRGSPLHF. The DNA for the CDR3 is TGCGCCAGCAGCCAAGAAGGTCGGGGTTCACCCCTCCACTTT.

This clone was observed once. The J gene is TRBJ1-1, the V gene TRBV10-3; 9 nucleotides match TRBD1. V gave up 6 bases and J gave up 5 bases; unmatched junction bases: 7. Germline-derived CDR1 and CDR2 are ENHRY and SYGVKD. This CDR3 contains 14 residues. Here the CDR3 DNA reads TGTGCCATCAGGACCACGACAGGGGGGACTGAAGCTTTCTTT. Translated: CAIRTTTGGTEAFF.

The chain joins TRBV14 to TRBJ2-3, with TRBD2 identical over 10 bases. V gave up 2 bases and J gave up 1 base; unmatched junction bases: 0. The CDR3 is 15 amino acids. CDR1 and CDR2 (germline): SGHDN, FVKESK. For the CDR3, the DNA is TGTGCCAGCAGCCAACTAGCGGGGGGCACAGATACGCAGTATTTT. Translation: CASSQLAGGTDTQYF.

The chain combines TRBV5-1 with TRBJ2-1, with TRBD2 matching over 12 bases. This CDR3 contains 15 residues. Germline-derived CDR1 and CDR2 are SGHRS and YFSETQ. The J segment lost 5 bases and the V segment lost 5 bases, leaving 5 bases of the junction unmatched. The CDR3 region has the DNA TGCGCCAGCAGTTCGACTAGCGGGGGCCACAATGAGCAGTTCTTC. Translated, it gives CASSSTSGGHNEQFF.

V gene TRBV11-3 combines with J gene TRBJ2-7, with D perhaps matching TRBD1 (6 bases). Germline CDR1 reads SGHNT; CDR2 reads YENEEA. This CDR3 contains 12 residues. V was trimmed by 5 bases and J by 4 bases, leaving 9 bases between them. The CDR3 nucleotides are TGTGCCAGCAGCCAACAGGGATACGAGCAGTACTTC. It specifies CASSQQGYEQYF.

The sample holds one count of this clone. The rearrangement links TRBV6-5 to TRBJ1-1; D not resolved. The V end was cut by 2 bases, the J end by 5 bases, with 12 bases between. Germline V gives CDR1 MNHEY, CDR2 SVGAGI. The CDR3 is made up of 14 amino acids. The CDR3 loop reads CASSYREGWTEAFF. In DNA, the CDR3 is TGTGCCAGCAGTTACCGGGAGGGATGGACTGAAGCTTTCTTT.

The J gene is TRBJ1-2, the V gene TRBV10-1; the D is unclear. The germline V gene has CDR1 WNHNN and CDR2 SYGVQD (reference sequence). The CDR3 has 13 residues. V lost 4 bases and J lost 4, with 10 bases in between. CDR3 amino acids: CASSVDPGYGYTF. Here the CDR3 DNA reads TGCGCCAGCAGTGTGGACCCTGGCTATGGCTACACCTTC.

CDR3 protein: CASSVRPADRAGELFF. The CDR3 DNA reads TGTGCCAGTAGTGTTCGCCCGGCCGACAGGGCCGGGGAGCTGTTTTTT. The gene calls are TRBV19 and TRBJ2-2, with 7 bases lining up with TRBD1. The CDR3 sequence is 16 residues long. Germline CDR1 and CDR2: LNHDA and SQIVND (reference sequence). V trimming: 5 bases; J trimming: 6 bases; junction bases outside the gene matches: 12.

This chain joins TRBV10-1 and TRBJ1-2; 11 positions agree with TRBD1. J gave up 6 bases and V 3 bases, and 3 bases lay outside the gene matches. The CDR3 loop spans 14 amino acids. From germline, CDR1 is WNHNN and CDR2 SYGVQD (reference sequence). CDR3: CASSEGTGGNGYTF. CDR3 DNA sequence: TGCGCCAGCAGTGAAGGGACAGGGGGTAATGGCTACACCTTC.

The CDR3 DNA reads as TGCGCCAGCAGCTATTCAACAGGGGTAGAGACCCAGTACTTC. It yields the protein CASSYSTGVETQYF. The genes are TRBV5-1 and TRBJ2-5, with 7 positions matching TRBD1. Unmatched junction bases numbered 6, after V lost 3 bases and J lost 4 bases. The CDR3 sequence is 14 residues long. CDR1 is SGHRS, CDR2 YFSETQ, per germline.

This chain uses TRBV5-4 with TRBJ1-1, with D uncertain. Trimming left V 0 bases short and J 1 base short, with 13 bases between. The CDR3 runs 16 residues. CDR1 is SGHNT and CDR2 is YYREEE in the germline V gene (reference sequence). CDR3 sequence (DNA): TGTGCCAGCAGCTTGGGAGGCCTACAAAAGAACACTGAAGCTTTCTTT. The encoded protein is CASSLGGLQKNTEAFF.

The CDR3 loop is CASSIGGAPRTDTQYF. CDR3 sequence (DNA): TGTGCCAGTAGTATCGGGGGGGCGCCCCGCACAGATACGCAGTATTTT. The gene calls are TRBV19 and TRBJ2-3; 8 bases line up with TRBD2. The CDR3 spans 16 residues. CDR1 is LNHDA, CDR2 SQIVND, per germline (reference sequence). J was trimmed by 1 base and V by 3 bases; bases with no gene match: 6.

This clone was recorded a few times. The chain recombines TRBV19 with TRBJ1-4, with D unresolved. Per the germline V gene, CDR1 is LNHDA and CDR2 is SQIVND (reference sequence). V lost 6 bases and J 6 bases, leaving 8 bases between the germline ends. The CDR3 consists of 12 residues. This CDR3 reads CASRAGYEKLFF. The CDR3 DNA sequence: TGTGCCAGTAGGGCGGGATATGAAAAACTGTTTTTT.

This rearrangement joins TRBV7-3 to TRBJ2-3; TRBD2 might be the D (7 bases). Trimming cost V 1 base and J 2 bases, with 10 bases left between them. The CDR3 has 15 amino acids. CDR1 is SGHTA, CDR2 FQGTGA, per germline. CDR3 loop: CASSLRGGYTDTQYF. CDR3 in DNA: TGTGCCAGCAGCTTAAGGGGGGGCTACACAGATACGCAGTATTTT.

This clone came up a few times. DNA of the CDR3: TGTGCCAGCAGCGCAACCGTCAGCCCCGCGTACGAGCAGTACTTC. It encodes CASSATVSPAYEQYF. This rearrangement joins TRBV7-9 to TRBJ2-7; D gene unclear. Germline assignment: CDR1 SEHNR and CDR2 FQNEAQ (reference sequence). The CDR3 consists of 15 residues. Trimming pared 5 bases from V and 4 bases from J, leaving 18 bases between.

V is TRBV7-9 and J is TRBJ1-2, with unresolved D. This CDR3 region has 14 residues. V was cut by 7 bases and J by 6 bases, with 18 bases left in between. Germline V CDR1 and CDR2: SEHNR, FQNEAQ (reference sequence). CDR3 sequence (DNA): TGTGCCAGCACCCTTCCCCGGCAGGATGATGGCTACACCTTC. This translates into CASTLPRQDDGYTF.

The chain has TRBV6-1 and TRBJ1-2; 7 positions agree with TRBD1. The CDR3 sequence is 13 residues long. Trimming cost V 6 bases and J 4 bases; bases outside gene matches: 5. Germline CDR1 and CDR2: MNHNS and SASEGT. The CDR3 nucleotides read TGTGCCAGCAGGGTACAGGGGAGCTATGGCTACACCTTC. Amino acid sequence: CASRVQGSYGYTF.

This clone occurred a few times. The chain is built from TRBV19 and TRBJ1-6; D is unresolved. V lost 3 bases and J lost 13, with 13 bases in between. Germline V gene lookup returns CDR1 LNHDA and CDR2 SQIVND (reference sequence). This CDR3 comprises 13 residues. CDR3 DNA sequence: TGTGCCAGTAGTATGTCCTGGGGATCGCCCCTCCACTTT. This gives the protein CASSMSWGSPLHF.

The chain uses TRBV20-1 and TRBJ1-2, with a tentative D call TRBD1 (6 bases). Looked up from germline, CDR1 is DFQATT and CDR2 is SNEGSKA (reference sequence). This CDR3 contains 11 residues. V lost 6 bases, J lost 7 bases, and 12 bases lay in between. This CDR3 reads CSASGVGGYTF. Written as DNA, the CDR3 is TGCAGTGCCTCAGGGGTAGGTGGCTACACCTTC.

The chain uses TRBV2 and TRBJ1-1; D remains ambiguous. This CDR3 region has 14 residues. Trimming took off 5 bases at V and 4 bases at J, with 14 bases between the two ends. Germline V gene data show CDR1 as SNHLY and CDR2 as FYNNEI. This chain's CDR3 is CASSRRPRGTEAFF. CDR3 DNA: TGTGCCAGCAGTCGTAGACCGCGGGGCACTGAAGCTTTCTTT.

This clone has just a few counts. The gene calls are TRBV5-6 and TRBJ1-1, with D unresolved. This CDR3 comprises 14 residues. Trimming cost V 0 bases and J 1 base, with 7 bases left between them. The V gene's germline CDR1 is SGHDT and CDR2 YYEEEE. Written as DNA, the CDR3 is TGTGCCAGCAGCTTGGGGCGGAGGAACACTGAAGCTTTCTTT. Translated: CASSLGRRNTEAFF.

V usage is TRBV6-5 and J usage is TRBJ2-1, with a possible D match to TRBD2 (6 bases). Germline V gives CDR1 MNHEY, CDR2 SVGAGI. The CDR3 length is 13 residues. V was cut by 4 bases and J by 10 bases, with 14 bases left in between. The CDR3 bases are TGTGCCAGCAGTTTTCCCGGGACTCCGGAGCAGTTCTTC. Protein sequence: CASSFPGTPEQFF.

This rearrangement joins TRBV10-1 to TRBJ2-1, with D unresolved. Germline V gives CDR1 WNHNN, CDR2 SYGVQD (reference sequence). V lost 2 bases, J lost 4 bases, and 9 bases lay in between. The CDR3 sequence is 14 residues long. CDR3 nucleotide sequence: TGCGCCAGCAGTGAGCACAGTTGGTACAATGAGCAGTTCTTC. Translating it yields CASSEHSWYNEQFF.

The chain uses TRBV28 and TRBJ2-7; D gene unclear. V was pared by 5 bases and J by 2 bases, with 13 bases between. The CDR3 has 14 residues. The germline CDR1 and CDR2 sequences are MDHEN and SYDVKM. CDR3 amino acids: CASSASLGTYEQYF. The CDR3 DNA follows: TGTGCCAGCAGTGCCAGTTTGGGGACCTACGAGCAGTACTTC. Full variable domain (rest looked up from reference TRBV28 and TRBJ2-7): DVKVTQSSRYLVKRTGEKVFLECVQDMDHENMFWYRQDPGLGLRLIYFSYDVKMKEKGDIPEGYSVSREKKERFSLILESASTNQTSMYLCASSASLGTYEQYFGPGTRLTVT.

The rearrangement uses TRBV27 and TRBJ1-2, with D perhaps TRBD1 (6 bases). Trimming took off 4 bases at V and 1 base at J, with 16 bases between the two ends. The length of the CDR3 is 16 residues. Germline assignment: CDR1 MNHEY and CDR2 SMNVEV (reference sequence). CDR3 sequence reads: CASSSQVMGHNYGYTF. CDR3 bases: TGTGCCAGCAGTTCGCAGGTCATGGGACATAACTATGGCTACACCTTC.

Written as DNA, the CDR3 is TGTGCCAGCAGCCACCGGGACAGCGAAGAGACCCAGTACTTC. Translation gives CASSHRDSEETQYF. The gene calls are TRBV4-2 and TRBJ2-5, with 7 bases aligning to TRBD1. The V segment lost 3 bases and the J segment 3 bases; nucleotides outside the gene matches: 4. There are 14 residues in the CDR3. Germline V gives CDR1 LGHNA, CDR2 YNFKEQ.